The next 13 T cell receptor beta chains were all read from a single sample in a study of CD8 T cells in ankylosing spondylitis. One entry per CDR3 protein results from TCRdb running MiXCR on the 5' RACE reads. The sample has around 340,000 distinct CDR3 sequences; about 14% are singletons. The sample consisted of blood, either unsorted or a sorted T cell fraction (not recorded which). The receptor source for this set is a male donor with ankylosing spondylitis or in good health (not recorded which).

This clonotype was seen only a few times. CDR3 region: CASSFLGVAGGSTDTQYF. The CDR3 DNA follows: TGTGCCAGCAGTTTCCTCGGGGTAGCGGGAGGGTCCACAGATACGCAGTATTTT. V is TRBV6-5 and J is TRBJ2-3, with 11 bases lining up with TRBD2. CDR1 MNHEY and CDR2 SVGAGI come from the germline V gene. Germline trimming cut 4 bases from V and 2 bases from J; bases unmatched to any gene: 11. This CDR3 has 18 residues.

This clonotype came up a few times. The rearrangement joins TRBV5-1 to TRBJ2-2; D not resolved. The germline CDR1 and CDR2 sequences are SGHRS and YFSETQ. The CDR3 contains 15 residues. Trimming removed 0 bases at V and 1 base at J, with 7 bases between. The CDR3, as DNA: TGCGCCAGCAGCTTGGACTTGAGGAACACCGGGGAGCTGTTTTTT. The encoded protein is CASSLDLRNTGELFF.

The table lists this clonotype with a few counts. The rearrangement uses TRBV6-1 and TRBJ2-3; tentatively, D is TRBD2 (5 bases). The CDR3 is 14 residues long. V was clipped by 7 bases and J by 2 bases, with 13 bases between them. The germline V gene encodes CDR1 MNHNS and CDR2 SASEGT. CDR3 DNA: TGTGCCAGCAAAGAGAAGCGGATCACAGATACGCAGTATTTT. This translates into CASKEKRITDTQYF.

In this sample, this clonotype turned up a few times. This rearrangement joins TRBV6-1 to TRBJ2-1, with 8 nucleotides matching TRBD1. The CDR3 totals 15 residues. The ends lost 5 bases at V and 7 bases at J; junction bases unmatched: 10. CDR1 is MNHNS and CDR2 is SASEGT in the germline V gene. CDR3 region: CASSLPSGQGNEQFF. The CDR3 DNA is TGTGCCAGCAGTCTCCCCTCCGGACAGGGAAATGAGCAGTTCTTC.

This clonotype was seen ten or more times. The rearrangement links TRBV10-3 to TRBJ2-3, with D possibly TRBD2 on 6 matching bases. This CDR3 is 16 amino acids long. CDR1 and CDR2 (germline): ENHRY, SYGVKD. V shed 2 bases and J shed 4 bases, with 16 bases lying between them. CDR3 sequence reads: CAISERSSARPDTQYF. In DNA, the CDR3 is TGTGCCATCAGTGAGAGGTCTAGCGCCCGCCCAGATACGCAGTATTTT.

In this sample, this clonotype turned up a few times. The gene calls are TRBV12-3 or TRBV12-4 and TRBJ2-2; 10 nucleotides agree with TRBD1. The CDR3 has 15 amino acids. The J segment lost 5 bases and the V segment lost 4 bases, leaving 4 bases of the junction unmatched. CDR3: CASSWDRGRTGELFF. CDR3 DNA sequence: TGTGCCAGCAGTTGGGACAGGGGAAGGACCGGGGAGCTGTTTTTT.

The chain employs TRBV5-5 and TRBJ2-5, with 7 bases matching TRBD1. J was trimmed by 4 bases and V by 2 bases; bases with no gene match: 8. In germline, CDR1 is SGHKS, CDR2 YYEKEE (reference sequence). The CDR3 extends over 15 amino acids. DNA for the CDR3: TGTGCCAGCAGCTTTTTGACAGGGAAGCGAGAGACCCAGTACTTC. It codes for CASSFLTGKRETQYF. The full variable domain, its missing parts supplied by reference TRBV5-5 and TRBJ2-5, is DAGVTQSPTHLIKTRGQQVTLRCSPISGHKSVSWYQQVLGQGPQFIFQYYEKEERGRGNFPDRFSARQFPNYSSELNVNALLLGDSALYLCASSFLTGKRETQYFGPGTRLLVL.

This clonotype was recorded many times. The chain recombines TRBV5-1 with TRBJ1-1; 9 bases align to TRBD1. The V gene end was trimmed by 4 bases and the J gene end by 1 base; junction bases not matched to a gene: 8. The germline gives CDR1 SGHRS, CDR2 YFSETQ. This CDR3 has 16 residues. The CDR3 is CASSGRGTGKNTEAFF. In DNA, the CDR3 is TGCGCCAGCAGCGGGCGCGGGACAGGGAAGAACACTGAAGCTTTCTTT. The entire variable domain, with the rest obtained from reference TRBV5-1 and TRBJ1-1, is as follows: KAGVTQTPRYLIKTRGQQVTLSCSPISGHRSVSWYQQTPGQGLQFLFEYFSETQRNKGNFPGRFSGRQFSNSRSEMNVSTLELGDSALYLCASSGRGTGKNTEAFFGQGTRLTVV.

This clonotype came up many times. The chain recombines TRBV28 with TRBJ1-3, with D unclear. The CDR3 is 13 amino acids. The V gene's germline CDR1 is MDHEN and CDR2 SYDVKM. V was trimmed by 5 bases and J by 6 bases, leaving 11 bases between them. The CDR3 coding sequence is TGTGCCAGCAGTCCCCACAGTCAAAACACCATATATTTT. This sequence encodes CASSPHSQNTIYF.

V and J are TRBV10-1 and TRBJ2-1, with D perhaps TRBD2 (6 bases). The CDR3 has 14 residues. The V gene lost 5 bases and the J gene lost 6 bases, with 14 bases spanning the gap. CDR1 and CDR2 (germline): WNHNN, SYGVQD (reference sequence). CDR3 sequence: CASSSSGGFNEQFF. The CDR3 nucleotides read TGCGCCAGCAGTAGTAGCGGTGGGTTCAATGAGCAGTTCTTC.

This chain joins TRBV12-3 or TRBV12-4 and TRBJ2-2; TRBD1 matches 7 bases. J gave up 1 base and V 6 bases, and 8 bases lay outside the gene matches. The CDR3 consists of 16 residues. The CDR3 here is CASRTTGALNTGELFF. CDR3 DNA: TGTGCCAGCAGGACCACAGGGGCCCTGAACACCGGGGAGCTGTTTTTT.

This chain connects TRBV5-6 to TRBJ1-5; possibly TRBD1 for D (6 bases). V gave up 1 base and J gave up 6 bases, with 11 bases separating them. Germline CDR1 reads SGHDT; CDR2 reads YYEEEE. The CDR3 length is 14 residues. The CDR3 bases are TGTGCCAGCAGCTTGTGGCAGGGGAGTCAGCCCCAGCATTTT. Protein product: CASSLWQGSQPQHF.

This clonotype has more than one count but fewer than ten. The V gene is TRBV5-6, the J gene TRBJ2-4, with D unresolved. Germline V gene sequence: CDR1 SGHDT, CDR2 YYEEEE. This CDR3 contains 16 residues. V shed 0 bases and J shed 4 bases, with 14 bases lying between them. CDR3 in DNA: TGTGCCAGCAGCTTGGCCCCCCGGTTAAGTAAAAACATTCAGTACTTC. The encoded protein is CASSLAPRLSKNIQYF.